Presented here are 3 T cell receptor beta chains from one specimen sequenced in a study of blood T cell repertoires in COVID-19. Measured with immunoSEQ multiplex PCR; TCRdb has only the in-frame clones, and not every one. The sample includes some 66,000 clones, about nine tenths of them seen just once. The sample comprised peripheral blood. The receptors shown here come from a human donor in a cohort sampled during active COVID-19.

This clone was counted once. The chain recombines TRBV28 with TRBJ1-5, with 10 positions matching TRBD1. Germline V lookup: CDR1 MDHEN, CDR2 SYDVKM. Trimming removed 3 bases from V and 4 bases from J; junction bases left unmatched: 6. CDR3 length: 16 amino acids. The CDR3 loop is CASSFWTGGTNQPQHF. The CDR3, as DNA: TGTGCCAGCAGTTTCTGGACAGGGGGAACGAATCAGCCCCAGCATTTT.

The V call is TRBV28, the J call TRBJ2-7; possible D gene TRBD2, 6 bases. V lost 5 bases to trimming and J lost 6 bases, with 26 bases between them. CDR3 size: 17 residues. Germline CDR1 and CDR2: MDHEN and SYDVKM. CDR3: CASSTAGVIAVSLEQYF. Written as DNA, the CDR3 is TGTGCCAGCAGTACCGCCGGGGTGATAGCGGTATCCCTCGAGCAGTACTTC.

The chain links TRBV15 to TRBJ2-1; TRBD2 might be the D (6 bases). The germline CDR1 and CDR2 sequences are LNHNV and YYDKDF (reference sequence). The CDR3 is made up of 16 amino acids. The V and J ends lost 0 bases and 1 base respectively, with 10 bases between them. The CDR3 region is CATSREFAGSYNEQFF. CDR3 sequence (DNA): TGTGCCACCAGCAGAGAATTTGCGGGATCCTACAATGAGCAGTTCTTC.